One and the same sample provided the 7 T cell receptor beta chains below, sequenced in a study of PD-L1 blockade in urothelial cancer. Sequenced by immunoSEQ multiplex PCR; TCRdb stores in-frame clones only, minus some. The sample lists 20,000 to 25,000 clones; 82% were seen once. Time point in this sample: peripheral blood 6 weeks after treatment start. This specimen was PBMCs, taken around atezolizumab (anti-PD-L1) treatment. Source of these receptors: an older man with urothelial cancer.

Written as DNA, the CDR3 is TGTGCCAGCAGCGCATTAGGGAGCGGGAGTCGAGACAATGAGCAGTTCTTC. This encodes CASSALGSGSRDNEQFF. V is TRBV9 and J is TRBJ2-1; 8 bases match TRBD2. Unmatched junction bases numbered 13, after V lost 3 bases and J lost 5 bases. Germline-derived CDR1 and CDR2 are SGDLS and YYNGEE. The CDR3 runs 17 residues.

This clone was observed a handful of times. The chain joins TRBV4-3 to TRBJ2-1; D possibly corresponds to TRBD2 (6 bases). The CDR3 length is 15 residues. Trimming took 7 bases from V and 1 from J, leaving 14 bases between them. Germline lookup yields CDR1 LGHNA and CDR2 YSLEER. CDR3 in DNA: TGCGCCAGCACCGAGGGGACTGTTTCCTACAATGAGCAGTTCTTC. Translation: CASTEGTVSYNEQFF.

The chain employs TRBV4-1 and TRBJ2-7, with D possibly TRBD2 on 5 matching bases. V lost 1 base and J 0 bases, leaving 13 bases between the germline ends. The germline V gene has CDR1 MGHRA and CDR2 YSYEKL. The CDR3 covers 16 residues. CDR3 in amino acids: CASSQGGLILSYEQYF. In nucleotides, the CDR3 is TGCGCCAGCAGCCAAGGCGGACTCATTCTCTCCTACGAGCAGTACTTC.

The table lists this clone with a count of one. The CDR3 protein is CASTFRGAGGGGNEQFF. The DNA for the CDR3 is TGTGCCAGCACCTTCCGAGGCGCGGGAGGGGGTGGCAATGAGCAGTTCTTC. The V call is TRBV13, the J call TRBJ2-1, with 9 positions matching TRBD2. Unmatched junction bases numbered 16, after V lost 7 bases and J lost 6 bases. The CDR3 has 17 amino acids. The germline CDR1 and CDR2 sequences are PRHDT and FYEKMQ (reference sequence).

V gene TRBV19 combines with J gene TRBJ1-1; TRBD1 agrees at 9 bases. CDR3 length equals 16 residues. Germline V gene lookup returns CDR1 LNHDA and CDR2 SQIVND (reference sequence). V lost 5 bases and J lost 2; bases outside the gene matches: 9. CDR3 sequence: CASSPRGDRANTEAFF. For the CDR3, the DNA is TGTGCCAGTAGTCCCCGAGGGGACAGGGCCAACACTGAAGCTTTCTTT.

This clone was seen just once. The rearrangement links TRBV5-5 to TRBJ2-7; 10 bases map to TRBD1. CDR3 length equals 16 residues. The V gene end was trimmed by 4 bases and the J gene end by 7 bases; junction bases not matched to a gene: 14. From germline, CDR1 is SGHKS and CDR2 YYEKEE (reference sequence). This CDR3 is CASSQRGQGPLGEQYF. DNA of the CDR3: TGTGCCAGCAGCCAGCGGGGACAGGGGCCTCTTGGGGAGCAGTACTTC. Full variable domain (missing parts from reference TRBV5-5 and TRBJ2-7): DAGVTQSPTHLIKTRGQQVTLRCSPISGHKSVSWYQQVLGQGPQFIFQYYEKEERGRGNFPDRFSARQFPNYSSELNVNALLLGDSALYLCASSQRGQGPLGEQYFGPGTRLTVT.

This clone has more than one count but fewer than ten. Other nucleotide sequences from this sample produce the same CDR3. The V call is TRBV2, the J call TRBJ2-5; tentatively, D is TRBD2 (5 bases). Trimming pared 4 bases from V and 4 bases from J, leaving 7 bases between. The length of the CDR3 is 12 residues. CDR1 is SNHLY and CDR2 is FYNNEI in the germline V gene. CDR3 bases: TGTGCCAGCAGTGGAGAGGGAGAGACCCAGTACTTC. It yields the protein CASSGEGETQYF.